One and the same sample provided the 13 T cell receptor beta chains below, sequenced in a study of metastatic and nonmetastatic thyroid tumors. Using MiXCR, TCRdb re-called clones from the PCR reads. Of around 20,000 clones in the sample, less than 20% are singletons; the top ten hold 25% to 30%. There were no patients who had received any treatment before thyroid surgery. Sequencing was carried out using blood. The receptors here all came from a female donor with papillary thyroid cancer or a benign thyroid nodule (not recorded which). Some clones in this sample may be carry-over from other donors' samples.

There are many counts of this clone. CDR3 nucleotides: TGTGCCAGCACCCAGGGGGAGGCGGCCTATGGCTACACCTTC. Protein: CASTQGEAAYGYTF. This sequence joins TRBV4-2 and TRBJ1-2; 7 positions match TRBD1. The CDR3 is made up of 14 amino acids. Germline V gene sequence: CDR1 LGHNA, CDR2 YNFKEQ. Germline trimming cut 7 bases from V and 4 bases from J; bases unmatched to any gene: 9.

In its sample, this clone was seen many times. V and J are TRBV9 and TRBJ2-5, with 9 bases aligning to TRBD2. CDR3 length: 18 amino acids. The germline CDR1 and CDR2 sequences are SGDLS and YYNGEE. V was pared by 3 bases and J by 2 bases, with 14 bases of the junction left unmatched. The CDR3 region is CASSAGTAGGSVQETQYF. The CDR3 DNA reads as TGTGCCAGCAGCGCTGGGACAGCGGGGGGCTCAGTACAAGAGACCCAGTACTTC.

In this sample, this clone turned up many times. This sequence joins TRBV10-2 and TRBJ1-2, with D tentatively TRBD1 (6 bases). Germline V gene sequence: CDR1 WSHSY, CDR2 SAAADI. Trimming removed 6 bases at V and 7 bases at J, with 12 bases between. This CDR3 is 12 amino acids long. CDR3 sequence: CASSPTGTGYTF. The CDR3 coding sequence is TGCGCCAGCAGCCCTACAGGGACTGGCTACACCTTC.

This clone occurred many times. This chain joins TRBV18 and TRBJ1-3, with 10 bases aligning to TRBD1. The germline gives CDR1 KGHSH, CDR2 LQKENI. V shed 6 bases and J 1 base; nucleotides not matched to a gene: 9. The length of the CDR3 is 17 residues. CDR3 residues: CASSRQGASLSGNTIYF. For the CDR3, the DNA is TGTGCCAGCTCCAGACAGGGGGCTTCACTTTCTGGAAACACCATATATTTT.

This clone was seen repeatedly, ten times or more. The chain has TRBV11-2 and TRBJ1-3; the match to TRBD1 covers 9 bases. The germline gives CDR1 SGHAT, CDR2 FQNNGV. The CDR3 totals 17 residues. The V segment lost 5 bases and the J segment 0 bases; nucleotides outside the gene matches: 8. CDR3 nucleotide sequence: TGTGCCAGCAGCAACAGGGGGCTGCCCCGCTCTGGAAACACCATATATTTT. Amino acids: CASSNRGLPRSGNTIYF.

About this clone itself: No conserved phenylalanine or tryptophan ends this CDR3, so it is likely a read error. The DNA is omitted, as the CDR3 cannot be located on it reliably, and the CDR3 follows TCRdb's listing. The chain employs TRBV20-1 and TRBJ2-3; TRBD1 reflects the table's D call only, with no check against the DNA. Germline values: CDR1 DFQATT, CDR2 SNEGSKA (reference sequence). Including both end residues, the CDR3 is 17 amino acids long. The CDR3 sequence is CSARGWGGRMSTDTHYL.

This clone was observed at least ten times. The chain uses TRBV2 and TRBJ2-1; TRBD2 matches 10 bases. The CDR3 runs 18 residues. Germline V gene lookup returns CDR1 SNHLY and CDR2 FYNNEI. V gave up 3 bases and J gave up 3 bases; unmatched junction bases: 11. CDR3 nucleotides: TGTGCCAGCAGTGACTCTGTGGAGCGGGGGGGAGACTACAATGAGCAGTTCTTC. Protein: CASSDSVERGGDYNEQFF.

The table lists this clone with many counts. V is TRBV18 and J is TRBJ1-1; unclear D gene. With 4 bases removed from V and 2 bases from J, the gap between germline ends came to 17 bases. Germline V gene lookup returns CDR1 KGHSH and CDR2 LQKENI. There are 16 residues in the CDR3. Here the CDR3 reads CASSHSTRRLNTEAFF. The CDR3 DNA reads TGTGCCAGCTCACATTCAACCCGTCGGCTCAACACTGAAGCTTTCTTT.

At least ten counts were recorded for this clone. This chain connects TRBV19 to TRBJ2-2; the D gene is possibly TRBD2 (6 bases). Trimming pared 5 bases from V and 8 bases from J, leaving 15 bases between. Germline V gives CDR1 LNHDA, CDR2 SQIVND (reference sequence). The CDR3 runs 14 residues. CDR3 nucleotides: TGTGCCAGTAGTGACCGGGACTCCCGGGGGGAGCTGTTTTTT. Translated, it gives CASSDRDSRGELFF.

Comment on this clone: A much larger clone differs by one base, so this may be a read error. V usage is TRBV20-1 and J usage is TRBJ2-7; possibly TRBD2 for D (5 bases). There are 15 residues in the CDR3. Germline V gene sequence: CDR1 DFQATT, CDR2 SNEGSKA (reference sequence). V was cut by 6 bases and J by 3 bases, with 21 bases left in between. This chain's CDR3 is CSAPRTTGCYYEQYF. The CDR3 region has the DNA TGCAGTGCCCCCCGTACAACGGGGTGTTACTACGAGCAGTACTTC.

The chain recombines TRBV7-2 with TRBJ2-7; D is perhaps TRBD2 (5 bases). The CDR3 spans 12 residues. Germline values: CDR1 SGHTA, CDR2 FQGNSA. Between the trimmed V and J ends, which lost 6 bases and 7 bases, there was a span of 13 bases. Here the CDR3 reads CASRSGFGEQYF. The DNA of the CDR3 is TGTGCCAGCAGATCGGGATTCGGGGAGCAGTACTTC.

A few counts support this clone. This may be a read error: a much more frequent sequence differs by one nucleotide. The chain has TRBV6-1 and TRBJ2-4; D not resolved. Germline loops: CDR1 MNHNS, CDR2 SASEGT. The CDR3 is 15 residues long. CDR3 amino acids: CASSSLSEAKKIQYF. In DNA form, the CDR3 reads TGTGCCAGCAGTTCCCTTTCCGAAGCCAAAAAGATTCAGTACTTC.

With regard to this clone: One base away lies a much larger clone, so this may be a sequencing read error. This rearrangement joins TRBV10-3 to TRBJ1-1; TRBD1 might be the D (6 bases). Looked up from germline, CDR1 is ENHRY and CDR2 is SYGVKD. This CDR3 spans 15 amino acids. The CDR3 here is CDTLLSPGQNTEAFF. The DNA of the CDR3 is TGTGACACCTTATTATCCCCGGGACAGAACACTGAAGCTTTCTTT.